The 22 T cell receptor beta chains below all came from one sample that was sequenced in a study of a mutant IDH1 vaccine in newly diagnosed glioma. Data came from immunoSEQ multiplex PCR; TCRdb stores just in-frame clones and leaves some out. This repertoire shows 60,000 or so clones, roughly four fifths found once; its top ten account for over 7%. As to time point: week 5, during vaccination. Each dose delivered 300 ug of mutant IDH1 20-mer peptide subcutaneously with imiquimod. No cognate antigen is known for these TCRs. Sequencing was performed on PBMCs, taken from a glioma patient whose treatment included an IDH1 peptide vaccine. Receptors were obtained from a woman in her forties or fifties with glioma.

The V and J genes are TRBV9 and TRBJ2-2; D is perhaps TRBD1 (5 bases). Trimming took 0 bases from V and 3 from J, leaving 18 bases between them. The CDR3 length is 18 residues. From germline, CDR1 is SGDLS and CDR2 YYNGEE. The CDR3 is CASSVDGAGIMDTGELFF. Written as DNA, the CDR3 is TGTGCCAGCAGCGTAGATGGTGCAGGGATCATGGACACCGGGGAGCTGTTTTTT.

This chain joins TRBV4-2 and TRBJ2-1, with 7 bases identical to TRBD2. V shed 0 bases and J 4 bases; nucleotides not matched to a gene: 6. CDR3 length: 16 amino acids. Per the germline V gene, CDR1 is LGHNA and CDR2 is YNFKEQ. CDR3 sequence reads: CASSQEGAGLYNEQFF. CDR3 DNA: TGTGCCAGCAGCCAAGAGGGAGCGGGGCTGTACAATGAGCAGTTCTTC.

This chain joins TRBV6-5 and TRBJ2-2, with D perhaps TRBD1 (6 bases). Germline CDR1 MNHEY, CDR2 SVGAGI. The V end lost 6 bases, the J end lost 8 bases, and 10 bases lay between the germline ends. This CDR3 has 12 residues. CDR3 protein: CASSRGQGELFF. The CDR3, as DNA: TGTGCCAGCAGCCGAGGACAGGGGGAGCTGTTTTTT.

The V gene is TRBV18, the J gene TRBJ1-4, with TRBD1 as a possible D gene (5 bases). V was shortened by 0 bases and J by 8 bases, with 16 bases between the two germline ends. The CDR3 has 16 amino acids. The germline V gene encodes CDR1 KGHSH and CDR2 LQKENI. The CDR3 region is CASSPPFPGDGEKLFF. The CDR3 DNA sequence: TGTGCCAGCTCACCACCGTTCCCGGGGGATGGGGAAAAACTGTTTTTT.

This sequence joins TRBV7-9 and TRBJ1-2; weak D call: TRBD1 (6 bases). CDR1 SEHNR and CDR2 FQNEAQ come from the germline V gene (reference sequence). Trimming took 5 bases from V and 8 from J, leaving 15 bases between them. The CDR3 has 13 residues. This CDR3 reads CASSPTGGWGYTF. DNA for the CDR3: TGTGCCAGCAGCCCCACGGGGGGCTGGGGCTACACCTTC.

The chain is built from TRBV6-1 and TRBJ1-1; no clear D. Per germline, CDR1 MNHNS and CDR2 SASEGT. V was cut by 6 bases and J by 7 bases, with 12 bases left in between. This CDR3 is built from 12 residues. The CDR3 DNA sequence: TGTGCCAGCAGACCGCCGGCCCGTGAAGCTTTCTTT. It specifies CASRPPAREAFF.

This clone was picked up a small number of times. The chain uses TRBV15 and TRBJ1-3; D is unresolved. The V gene's germline CDR1 is LNHNV and CDR2 YYDKDF (reference sequence). CDR3 length equals 16 residues. Trimming stripped 0 bases from V and 1 base from J, with 10 bases between. DNA of the CDR3: TGTGCCACCAGCAGAGAATCCCCCCGGTCTGGAAACACCATATATTTT. Amino acids: CATSRESPRSGNTIYF.

J is TRBJ2-7 and V is TRBV11-2; TRBD2 is a possible D gene (6 bases). The V gene lost 3 bases and the J gene lost 3 bases, with 27 bases spanning the gap. CDR1 is SGHAT and CDR2 is FQNNGV in the germline V gene. The CDR3 length is 19 residues. CDR3 coding DNA: TGTGCCAGCAGCTTTGACACCCGGGGAGGCAGCTCCTTAGGCTACGAGCAGTACTTC. This sequence encodes CASSFDTRGGSSLGYEQYF.

The V call is TRBV7-3, the J call TRBJ2-7; 8 nucleotides agree with TRBD1. V lost 5 bases, J lost 4 bases, and 1 base stayed unmatched. CDR3 length: 12 residues. CDR1 and CDR2 (germline): SGHTA, FQGTGA. The CDR3 is CASSRTGYEQYF. The CDR3 bases are TGTGCCAGCAGCAGGACAGGGTACGAGCAGTACTTC.

Points on this clone: Sequence at one end of the junction differs from germline and may be a read error. The chain uses TRBV7-7 and TRBJ2-5; a possible D gene is TRBD2 (6 bases). There are 16 residues in the CDR3. Germline CDR1 reads SSHAT; CDR2 reads FNYEAQ (reference sequence). CDR3 DNA sequence: TGTGCTAGCAGCTTGGGCGGGGCCGCCGCCTTGGAGACCCAGTACTTC. It yields the protein CASSLGGAAALETQYF.

This sequence joins TRBV28 and TRBJ1-1; TRBD1 matches 8 bases. The CDR3 runs 15 residues. From germline, CDR1 is MDHEN and CDR2 SYDVKM. After removal of 6 bases from V and 1 base from J, the junction contained 7 bases not matched to a gene. The chain's CDR3 is CASSLRGRPNTEAFF. In DNA, the CDR3 is TGTGCCAGCAGCCTCAGGGGGCGCCCGAACACTGAAGCTTTCTTT.

CDR3 amino acids: CASSDDRGGNQPQHF. DNA of the CDR3: TGTGCCAGCAGTGACGACAGGGGAGGCAATCAGCCCCAGCATTTT. V is TRBV6-4 and J is TRBJ1-5; 8 bases match TRBD1. V lost 2 bases to trimming and J lost 2 bases; unmatched junction nucleotides: 2. This CDR3 comprises 15 residues. Germline V gene lookup returns CDR1 MRHNA and CDR2 SNTAGT.

This clone was observed a handful of times. This rearrangement joins TRBV20-1 to TRBJ1-1; D unclear. Germline V lookup: CDR1 DFQATT, CDR2 SNEGSKA (reference sequence). The CDR3 consists of 9 residues. Trimming took off 3 bases at V and 8 bases at J, with 4 bases between the two ends. In nucleotides, the CDR3 is TGCAGTGCTAGGGAAGAAGCTTTCTTT. Protein product: CSAREEAFF.

This clone showed up just once. The rearrangement links TRBV21-1 to TRBJ1-2. TRBV21-1 is noted as a pseudogene. The CDR3 runs 15 residues. The DNA of the CDR3 is TGTGCCAGCAAGCGTCGACATTTAACCGACTATGGCTACACCTTC. It encodes CASKRRHLTDYGYTF.

J is TRBJ1-5 and V is TRBV5-1, with D maybe TRBD1 (5 bases). V shed 4 bases and J shed 2 bases, with 13 bases lying between them. The CDR3 is made up of 15 amino acids. Germline V gives CDR1 SGHRS, CDR2 YFSETQ. The CDR3 loop reads CASSLEGIGNQPQHF. In DNA form, the CDR3 reads TGCGCCAGCAGCCTCGAGGGGATAGGCAATCAGCCCCAGCATTTT.

V is TRBV5-8 and J is TRBJ2-2, with a tentative D call TRBD1 (5 bases). CDR3 length: 16 amino acids. Deletions cut 0 bases from V and 4 bases from J, with 13 bases between. CDR1 SGHTS and CDR2 YDEGEE come from the germline V gene. This CDR3 is CASSLAQGTSTGELFF. The CDR3 DNA is TGTGCCAGCAGCTTGGCCCAGGGAACTTCCACCGGGGAGCTGTTTTTT.

The chain uses TRBV28 and TRBJ2-7; D is possibly TRBD1 (5 bases). Germline values: CDR1 MDHEN, CDR2 SYDVKM. This CDR3 is 13 amino acids long. V was shortened by 6 bases and J by 2 bases, with 11 bases between the two germline ends. The DNA of the CDR3 is TGTGCCAGCAGGAAACAGGAGCCCTACGAGCAGTACTTC. It yields the protein CASRKQEPYEQYF.

This chain joins TRBV27 and TRBJ1-5; D uncertain. The V gene's germline CDR1 is MNHEY and CDR2 SMNVEV (reference sequence). The CDR3 sequence is 14 residues long. Between the trimmed V and J ends, which lost 3 bases and 0 bases, there was a span of 6 bases. The CDR3, as DNA: TGTGCCAGCAGTTTCGGTAGTAGCAATCAGCCCCAGCATTTT. Protein sequence: CASSFGSSNQPQHF.

The gene calls are TRBV5-1 and TRBJ1-2, with D possibly TRBD1 on 5 matching bases. The CDR3 runs to 16 residues. Germline V lookup: CDR1 SGHRS, CDR2 YFSETQ. The V gene lost 4 bases and the J gene lost 5 bases, with 21 bases spanning the gap. This CDR3 reads CASSVQPSTDPYGYTF. DNA of the CDR3: TGCGCCAGCAGCGTTCAACCGTCGACAGACCCGTATGGCTACACCTTC. The whole variable domain, filled in from reference TRBV5-1 and TRBJ1-2, reads KAGVTQTPRYLIKTRGQQVTLSCSPISGHRSVSWYQQTPGQGLQFLFEYFSETQRNKGNFPGRFSGRQFSNSRSEMNVSTLELGDSALYLCASSVQPSTDPYGYTFGSGTRLTVV.

V and J are TRBV25-1 and TRBJ1-2, with D unresolved. This CDR3 contains 15 residues. The V gene's germline CDR1 is MGHDK and CDR2 SYGVNS. Between the trimmed V and J ends, which lost 0 bases and 8 bases, there was a span of 16 bases. This CDR3 reads CASSEYGNSWEGYTF. The CDR3 nucleotides read TGTGCCAGCAGTGAATACGGTAACAGTTGGGAGGGCTACACCTTC.

This clone was seen a single time. The rearrangement uses TRBV6-6 and TRBJ2-1; D gene uncertain. This CDR3 has 15 amino acids. The V gene's germline CDR1 is MNHNY and CDR2 SVGAGI (reference sequence). V was pared by 2 bases and J by 6 bases, with 14 bases between. CDR3 in DNA: TGTGCCAGCAGTTACAGCGCAGGTCCTTTCAATGAGCAGTTCTTC. Protein: CASSYSAGPFNEQFF.

This rearrangement joins TRBV10-3 to TRBJ1-2; tentative D call: TRBD1 (5 bases). Germline values: CDR1 ENHRY, CDR2 SYGVKD. Trimming took off 9 bases at V and 1 base at J, with 21 bases between the two ends. This CDR3 contains 16 residues. CDR3 loop: CAMRSEGRRGNYGYTF. CDR3 DNA sequence: TGTGCCATGCGATCGGAGGGGCGCCGGGGTAACTATGGCTACACCTTC.